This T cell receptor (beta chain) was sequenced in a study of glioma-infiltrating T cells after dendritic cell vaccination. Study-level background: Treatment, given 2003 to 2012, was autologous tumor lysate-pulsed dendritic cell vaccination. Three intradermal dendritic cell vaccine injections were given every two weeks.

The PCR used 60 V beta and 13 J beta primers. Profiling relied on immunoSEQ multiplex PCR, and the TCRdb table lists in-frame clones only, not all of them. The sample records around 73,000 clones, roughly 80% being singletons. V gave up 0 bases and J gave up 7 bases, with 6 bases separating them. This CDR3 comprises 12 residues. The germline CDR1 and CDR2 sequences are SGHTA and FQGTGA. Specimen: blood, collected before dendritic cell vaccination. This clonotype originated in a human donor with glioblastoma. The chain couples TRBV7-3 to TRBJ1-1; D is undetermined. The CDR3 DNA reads TGTGCCAGCAGCTTAACCGAGGGTGAAGCTTTCTTT. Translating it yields CASSLTEGEAFF.